This T cell receptor (beta chain) came from a study of T cell repertoires in cytomegalovirus infection. Overall study results and limits: What dominated the ex vivo response were HLA-C-restricted CMV-specific TCR beta clonotypes. Individuals carrying CMV plus the relevant HLA were identified by cumulative frequency of public TCR beta families.

This clonotype was counted once. Its matching antigen is unknown. CDR1 is GTSNPN, CDR2 SVGIG, per germline (reference sequence). The ends lost 0 bases at V and 5 bases at J; junction bases unmatched: 6. This CDR3 contains 14 residues. TCRdb re-analysed the reads in MiXCR, keeping a single row per CDR3 protein. The table shows some 680,000 distinct CDR3 sequences, with 35% to 45% occurring only once. Sequenced input: PBMCs. The receptor was derived from a human donor in good health (CMV status not recorded). Some clones in this sample may be carry-over from other donors' samples. The chain joins TRBV30 to TRBJ2-7; TRBD1 agrees at 8 bases. The chain's CDR3 is CAWSVGQGGDEQYF. CDR3 nucleotides: TGTGCCTGGAGTGTTGGACAGGGAGGTGACGAGCAGTACTTC.